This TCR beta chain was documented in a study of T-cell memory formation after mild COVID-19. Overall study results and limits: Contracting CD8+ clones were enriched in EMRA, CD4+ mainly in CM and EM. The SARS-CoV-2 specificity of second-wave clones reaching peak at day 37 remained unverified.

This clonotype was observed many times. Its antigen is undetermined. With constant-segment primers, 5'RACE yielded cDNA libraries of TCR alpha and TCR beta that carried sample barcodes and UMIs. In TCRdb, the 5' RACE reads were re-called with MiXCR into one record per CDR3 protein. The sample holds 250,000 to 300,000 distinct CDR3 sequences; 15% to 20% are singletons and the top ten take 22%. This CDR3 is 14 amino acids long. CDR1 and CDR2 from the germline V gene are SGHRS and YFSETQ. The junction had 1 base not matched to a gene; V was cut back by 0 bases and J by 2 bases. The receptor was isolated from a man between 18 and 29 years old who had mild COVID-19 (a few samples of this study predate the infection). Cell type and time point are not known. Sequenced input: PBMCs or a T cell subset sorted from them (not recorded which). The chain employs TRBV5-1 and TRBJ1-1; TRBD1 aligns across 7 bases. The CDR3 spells CASSLDRGNTEAFF. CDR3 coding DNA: TGCGCCAGCAGCTTGGACAGGGGAAACACTGAAGCTTTCTTT.